These 10 T cell receptor beta chains were all obtained from the same sample, sequenced in a study of T cells in Graves' hyperthyroidism and ophthalmopathy (dated by TCRdb to about 2019). Preparation of the library involved multiplex PCR. This sample was sequenced with an Illumina HiSeq 2000. Amplification of TCR beta CDR3 regions was carried out from RNA transcripts. The TCR CDR3 was subjected to a first round of RT-PCR using the HTBI primer set and the Qiagen OneStep RT-PCR kit. The raw public reads went through TCRdb reprocessing: fastp at Q25, MiXCR clone calling, in-frame beta chains kept. Each CDR3 protein appears once, grouped with its most common genes and DNA. The sample profile shows hundreds of thousands of distinct CDR3 sequences; under 15% of them were found once. The top ten clonotypes cover approximately 32% of the sample. Sequencing used blood. Every receptor here comes from a woman aged 25 to 39 with Graves' hyperthyroidism.

This clonotype was counted ten times or more. The chain recombines TRBV7-2 with TRBJ2-7; 14 bases align to TRBD2. CDR3 size: 17 residues. The V segment lost 1 base and the J segment 2 bases; nucleotides outside the gene matches: 4. Germline CDR1 is SGHTA and CDR2 is FQGNSA. The CDR3: CASSLGVGLAGAYEQYF. The CDR3 nucleotides read TGTGCCAGCAGCTTAGGGGTGGGACTAGCGGGAGCCTACGAGCAGTACTTC.

This clonotype was seen only a few times. The rearrangement joins TRBV6-1 to TRBJ2-3, with D tentatively TRBD2 (5 bases). V dropped 6 bases and J dropped 3 bases, with 19 bases sitting between them. The CDR3 length is 16 residues. Germline CDR1 MNHNS, CDR2 SASEGT. CDR3 in amino acids: CASSSWAGGNTDTQYF. The CDR3 nucleotides are TGTGCCAGCAGCTCCTGGGCGGGTGGGAATACAGATACGCAGTATTTT.

This clonotype was seen at least ten times. The chain has TRBV7-9 and TRBJ2-5; tentatively, D is TRBD2 (5 bases). Germline V CDR1 and CDR2: SEHNR, FQNEAQ (reference sequence). This CDR3 has 17 residues. The V gene lost 2 bases and the J gene lost 2 bases, with 18 bases spanning the gap. CDR3 loop: CASSLFGVSDTQETQYF. As DNA, the CDR3 is TGTGCCAGCAGCTTATTTGGAGTTAGCGACACTCAAGAGACCCAGTACTTC.

V usage is TRBV10-3 and J usage is TRBJ2-3, with 8 bases aligning to TRBD1. This CDR3 is built from 16 residues. The germline V gene encodes CDR1 ENHRY and CDR2 SYGVKD. V lost 3 bases to trimming and J lost 2 bases; unmatched junction nucleotides: 7. In nucleotides, the CDR3 is TGTGCCATCAGTGACGGGAACAGGGGGTTCACAGATACGCAGTATTTT. Translation: CAISDGNRGFTDTQYF.

The chain couples TRBV5-1 to TRBJ2-3, with 9 bases identical to TRBD1. Trimming at V came to 1 base and at J to 1 base, leaving 1 base not matched to a gene. In germline, CDR1 is SGHRS, CDR2 YFSETQ. The CDR3 is made up of 15 amino acids. CDR3 sequence reads: CASSLRTGGTDTQYF. The CDR3 nucleotides read TGCGCCAGCAGCTTGAGGACAGGGGGCACAGATACGCAGTATTTT.

This clonotype was seen ten or more times. The chain links TRBV3-1 to TRBJ2-6, with 10 bases lining up with TRBD1. The CDR3 spans 19 residues. V gave up 3 bases and J gave up 0 bases; unmatched junction bases: 8. The germline V gene has CDR1 LGHDT and CDR2 YNNKEL (reference sequence). The CDR3 coding sequence is TGTGCCAGCAGCCATAACGACAGGGGGCCTAGCTCTGGGGCCAACGTCCTGACTTTC. Protein: CASSHNDRGPSSGANVLTF.

The gene calls are TRBV19 and TRBJ2-4, with D perhaps matching TRBD1 (6 bases). V was shortened by 6 bases and J by 0 bases, with 6 bases between the two germline ends. The CDR3 is 13 amino acids. Germline V CDR1 and CDR2: LNHDA, SQIVND (reference sequence). The chain's CDR3 is CASRDRAKNIQYF. Written as DNA, the CDR3 is TGTGCCAGTAGGGACAGAGCCAAAAACATTCAGTACTTC.

This clonotype was found many times. The chain carries TRBV2 and TRBJ1-5; a weak D match, TRBD1 (5 bases). CDR1 SNHLY and CDR2 FYNNEI come from the germline V gene. This CDR3 has 13 amino acids. V lost 2 bases and J lost 5, with 7 bases in between. The CDR3 coding sequence is TGTGCCAGCAGTGAAACAGGCCATCAGCCCCAGCATTTT. The encoded protein is CASSETGHQPQHF.

This clonotype was seen more than once but under ten times. The rearrangement links TRBV28 to TRBJ1-4; D is possibly TRBD1 (5 bases). V was clipped by 7 bases and J by 4 bases, with 13 bases between them. CDR3 size: 14 residues. Germline values: CDR1 MDHEN, CDR2 SYDVKM. CDR3 DNA sequence: TGTGCCAGCACGTGGGGCAGGCTTAATGAAAAACTGTTTTTT. Its protein product is CASTWGRLNEKLFF.

This clonotype was observed a few times. The chain carries TRBV6-2 or TRBV6-3 and TRBJ1-2; the D is unclear. V lost 5 bases and J lost 4, with 11 bases in between. The CDR3 covers 13 residues. Germline-derived CDR1 and CDR2 are MNHEY and SVGEGT. CDR3 sequence: CASSLLAVYGYTF. The CDR3 nucleotides read TGTGCCAGCAGTCTTCTTGCTGTCTATGGCTACACCTTC.